Shown below are 17 T cell receptor beta chains from a single sample sequenced in a study of cytomegalovirus exposure and HLA in healthy donors. This PCR relied on a set of 60 Vbeta primers and 13 Jbeta primers. Only in-frame clones appear in the TCRdb table, and some are missing; sequencing was by immunoSEQ multiplex PCR. The sample consists of some 200,000 clones, 81% of them appearing once. Sequenced input: PBMCs. All receptors come from a man aged 45-65 years in good health and CMV-seronegative.

The chain joins TRBV5-1 to TRBJ1-2; 8 bases agree with TRBD1. The CDR3 has 15 residues. From germline, CDR1 is SGHRS and CDR2 YFSETQ. The ends lost 3 bases at V and 3 bases at J; junction bases unmatched: 7. This chain's CDR3 is CASSSDRGSDYGYTF. The CDR3 DNA reads as TGCGCCAGCAGCTCAGACAGGGGCAGTGACTATGGCTACACCTTC.

The gene calls are TRBV19 and TRBJ1-2; 12 nucleotides match TRBD1. Looked up from germline, CDR1 is LNHDA and CDR2 is SQIVND (reference sequence). The CDR3 runs to 17 residues. V lost 4 bases to trimming and J lost 1 base; unmatched junction nucleotides: 7. CDR3 bases: TGTGCCAGTAGTACCTTCGGGACAGGGGGCAGTAACTATGGCTACACCTTC. The encoded protein is CASSTFGTGGSNYGYTF.

The chain carries TRBV9 and TRBJ2-1, with 7 bases aligning to TRBD2. Per germline, CDR1 SGDLS and CDR2 YYNGEE. V shed 0 bases and J 4 bases; nucleotides not matched to a gene: 10. The CDR3 spans 17 residues. The CDR3 sequence: CASSVGVAGLVYNEQFF. The CDR3 DNA is TGTGCCAGCAGCGTAGGGGTAGCGGGCCTAGTATACAATGAGCAGTTCTTC.

The chain employs TRBV10-3 and TRBJ2-7; D gene uncertain. Trimming pared 4 bases from V and 9 bases from J, leaving 16 bases between. This CDR3 is 13 amino acids long. Germline V gives CDR1 ENHRY, CDR2 SYGVKD. Here the CDR3 DNA reads TGTGCCATCAGTGGGAACAGTGGGTTCGGGCAGTACTTC. Amino acid sequence: CAISGNSGFGQYF.

This clone was counted only a few times. V and J are TRBV7-6 and TRBJ2-2, with 8 bases that match TRBD1. Trimming at V came to 4 bases and at J to 7 bases, leaving 5 bases not matched to a gene. The CDR3 totals 14 residues. Germline CDR1 and CDR2: SGHVS and FNYEAQ. The CDR3 bases are TGTGCCAGCAGCTGGGGACAGGATAACGGGGAGCTGTTTTTT. It is translated as CASSWGQDNGELFF.

This clone turned up a few times. The V gene is TRBV7-2, the J gene TRBJ2-2, with D possibly being TRBD2 (6 bases). The CDR3 is 17 amino acids. Per the germline V gene, CDR1 is SGHTA and CDR2 is FQGNSA. The ends were cut back, 5 bases at V and 0 bases at J, with 16 bases in the middle. Here the CDR3 reads CASSREPGGANTGELFF. The DNA of the CDR3 is TGTGCCAGCAGCCGCGAACCGGGCGGGGCGAACACCGGGGAGCTGTTTTTT.

This CDR3 reads CASSINGLRTTNEKLFF. Written as DNA, the CDR3 is TGTGCCAGCTCTATTAACGGACTGAGGACAACTAATGAAAAACTGTTTTTT. This chain links TRBV19 with TRBJ1-4; D remains ambiguous. In germline, CDR1 is LNHDA, CDR2 SQIVND (reference sequence). The CDR3 is 17 amino acids. Trimming removed 9 bases at V and 0 bases at J, with 20 bases between.

The J gene is TRBJ2-7, the V gene TRBV6-5; weak D call: TRBD1 (5 bases). In germline, CDR1 is MNHEY, CDR2 SVGAGI. The CDR3 is made up of 11 amino acids. Trimming took off 6 bases at V and 5 bases at J, with 8 bases between the two ends. The CDR3 here is CASSRQNEQYF. CDR3 DNA: TGTGCCAGCAGCCGACAGAACGAGCAGTACTTC.

This chain connects TRBV5-1 to TRBJ1-1; no clear D gene. V was clipped by 2 bases and J by 1 base, with 3 bases between them. Germline values: CDR1 SGHRS, CDR2 YFSETQ. This CDR3 has 12 residues. As DNA, the CDR3 is TGCGCCAGCAGCTTCCAGAACACTGAAGCTTTCTTT. Protein: CASSFQNTEAFF.

This sequence joins TRBV29-1 and TRBJ1-5; D gene unclear. This CDR3 spans 15 amino acids. Trimming cost V 6 bases and J 0 bases, with 15 bases left between them. Looked up from germline, CDR1 is SQVTM and CDR2 is ANQGSEA. This CDR3 reads CSVRDARYSNQPQHF. In nucleotides, the CDR3 is TGCAGCGTGCGGGATGCCAGATATAGCAATCAGCCCCAGCATTTT.

The V gene is TRBV19, the J gene TRBJ2-1, with TRBD2 identical over 8 bases. The J segment lost 4 bases and the V segment lost 2 bases, leaving 7 bases of the junction unmatched. Germline V lookup: CDR1 LNHDA, CDR2 SQIVND (reference sequence). The CDR3 has 16 residues. CDR3 loop: CASSISYGGVYNEQFF. Written as DNA, the CDR3 is TGTGCCAGTAGTATAAGTTACGGGGGGGTATACAATGAGCAGTTCTTC.

This chain connects TRBV29-1 to TRBJ2-2, with D tentatively TRBD1 (6 bases). Per germline, CDR1 SQVTM and CDR2 ANQGSEA. The CDR3 has 14 residues. V was clipped by 8 bases and J by 0 bases, with 13 bases between them. Written as DNA, the CDR3 is TGCAGCCAAATTACAGGGCCGAACACCGGGGAGCTGTTTTTT. As protein: CSQITGPNTGELFF.

This chain joins TRBV7-6 and TRBJ2-3, with 11 bases that match TRBD2. CDR3 length equals 14 residues. Germline CDR1 reads SGHVS; CDR2 reads FNYEAQ. After removal of 3 bases from V and 6 bases from J, the junction contained 2 bases not matched to a gene. CDR3 sequence reads: CASSLGTSGDTQYF. The CDR3 DNA follows: TGTGCCAGCAGCTTGGGGACTAGCGGCGATACGCAGTATTTT.

V and J are TRBV6-1 and TRBJ2-5; D is perhaps TRBD2 (5 bases). The CDR3 contains 13 residues. Deletions cut 3 bases from V and 5 bases from J, with 10 bases between. Germline loops: CDR1 MNHNS, CDR2 SASEGT. CDR3 protein: CASSDGEWETQYF. The CDR3 nucleotides are TGTGCCAGCAGTGACGGGGAATGGGAGACCCAGTACTTC.

This clone was detected once. This sequence joins TRBV18 and TRBJ2-7; possible D gene TRBD1, 5 bases. This CDR3 is 18 amino acids long. Per the germline V gene, CDR1 is KGHSH and CDR2 is LQKENI. V lost 0 bases, J lost 0 bases, and 18 bases lay in between. This chain's CDR3 is CASSPPPYRAGNSYEQYF. As DNA, the CDR3 is TGTGCCAGCTCACCACCACCTTATCGGGCAGGGAACTCCTACGAGCAGTACTTC.

Remarks on this clone: One junction end does not reproduce the germline sequence, and a read error may be involved. This chain links TRBV27 with TRBJ1-5, with 7 positions matching TRBD1. The CDR3 has 14 amino acids. The germline V gene has CDR1 MNHEY and CDR2 SMNVEV (reference sequence). The CDR3 reads CASRPGTANQSQHF. CDR3 nucleotide sequence: TGTGCCAGCAGACCCGGGACAGCAAATCAGTCCCAGCATTTT.

The V and J genes are TRBV7-2 and TRBJ1-6, with 9 positions matching TRBD1. The CDR3 has 15 residues. Germline trimming cut 1 base from V and 9 bases from J; bases unmatched to any gene: 4. The germline gives CDR1 SGHTA, CDR2 FQGNSA. The CDR3 sequence: CASSLVGQGSSPLHF. CDR3 DNA sequence: TGTGCCAGCAGCTTAGTCGGACAGGGGAGTTCACCCCTCCACTTT.